This T cell receptor (beta chain) is drawn from a study of T cell changes during pregnancy in multiple sclerosis (dated by TCRdb to between 2017 and 2020). For context, the study as a whole: In women with multiple sclerosis, the researchers looked at how the T cell repertoire shifted as pregnancy progressed.

From the cysteine up to the phenylalanine, the CDR3 has a length of 15 residues. The kept DNA is CDR3 alone, 45 bases in frame from the first base. For CDR1 and CDR2, the germline V gene lists MNHEY and SVGAGI. Ends trimmed: V by 6 bases, J by 6 bases; bases unmatched to a gene: 11. Concerning this clone itself: Its binding antigen is unknown. No per-base quality is available; no much larger clone lies one base away.

Library generation was performed with the immunoSEQ multiplex PCR assay. TCRdb took over this immuneACCESS table, retaining in-frame rearrangements with V and J assigned. Such tables are incomplete; in checked studies, under half of the missing clones stem from an unresolved V gene, and the remainder is unexplained. The sample profile shows approximately 41,000 clones; 90% of them were found once. 9% to 10% of the sample is taken by the ten largest. The chain couples TRBV6-5 to TRBJ2-1, and 7 bases in between align with TRBD1. The specimen comprised CD8+ T cells from peripheral blood mononuclear cells, sampled in the first trimester of pregnancy. The TCR was taken from a female donor with multiple sclerosis, enrolled in a pregnancy study. The DNA sequence is given as TGTGCCAGCAGCACCGCTTTGACAGGGATCAATGAGCAGTTCTTC. This sequence encodes CASSTALTGINEQFF.